This T cell receptor beta chain was found in a study of tumor and adjacent non-tumor tissue in lung cancer. The length of the CDR3 is 15 residues. Germline CDR1 reads MDHEN; CDR2 reads SYDVKM. Notes on this clonotype: The junction differs from germline at one of its ends, possibly a read error.

Three rounds of nested PCR, following a modified ARM-PCR protocol, produced the TCRbeta library. TCRdb reprocessed the multiplex PCR reads via MiXCR and lists one record per CDR3 protein. The data contain about 75,000 distinct CDR3 sequences, roughly 80% of them singletons. RNA was extracted from bulk tissue without any cell sorting. Sequences were obtained from lung tumor tissue. The chain carries TRBV28 and TRBJ1-5; the D gene is possibly TRBD1 (6 bases). The sequence was obtained from a woman aged 45-65 years with non-small cell lung cancer. The CDR3 bases are TGTGCCAGCAGTTTATTACATGGGGACAATCAGCACCAGCATTTT. Translating it yields CASSLLHGDNQHQHF.